This T cell receptor beta chain comes out of a study of shared clonotypes between healthy human individuals. Overall study results and limits: The study generally estimated greater richness for naive than memory subsets. Four donors had 4% to 6.5% of their naive CD4 clonotypes in common. Among non-shared clonotypes, generation probabilities were lower than among those shared by all four donors.

Comments on this clone: The antigen remains undetermined.

CD8 cells classed as naive were CD45RO-negative and positively selected for CCR7, excluding terminally differentiated effector memory CD45RA+ cells. Study processing details: ImmunoSEQ sequences covered only the junction and lacked quality scores; filtering therefore differed. Clones were read by immunoSEQ multiplex PCR, and TCRdb kept only the in-frame ones, dropping some. V and J calls and clone size are given by that table; D and trimming were obtained from the DNA. The sample includes 1.5 million to 2.5 million clones, 85% to 95% of them seen just once. The trim removed 3 bases at V and 6 bases at J, leaving 8 bases unmatched. The CDR3 is 16 amino acids. Germline V gene lookup returns CDR1 GTSNPN and CDR2 SVGIG (reference sequence).

The TCR originated in a man younger than 35 in good health. The genes are TRBV30 and TRBJ2-2; 12 bases match TRBD2. Input material: naive CD8+ T cells sorted from blood. The CDR3 nucleotides read TGTGCCTGGAGGTTCCTAGCGGGGGGGCCGGCCGGGGAGCTGTTTTTT. It encodes CAWRFLAGGPAGELFF.